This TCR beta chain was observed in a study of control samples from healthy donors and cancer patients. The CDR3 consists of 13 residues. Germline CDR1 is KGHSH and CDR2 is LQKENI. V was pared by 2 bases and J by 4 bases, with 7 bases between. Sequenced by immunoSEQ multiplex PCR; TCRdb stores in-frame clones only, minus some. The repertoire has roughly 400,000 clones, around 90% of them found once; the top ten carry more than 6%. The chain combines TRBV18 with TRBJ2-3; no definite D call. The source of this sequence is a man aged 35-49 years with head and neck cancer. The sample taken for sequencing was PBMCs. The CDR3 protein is CASSPATADTQYF. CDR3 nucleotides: TGTGCCAGCTCACCAGCCACAGCAGATACGCAGTATTTT.